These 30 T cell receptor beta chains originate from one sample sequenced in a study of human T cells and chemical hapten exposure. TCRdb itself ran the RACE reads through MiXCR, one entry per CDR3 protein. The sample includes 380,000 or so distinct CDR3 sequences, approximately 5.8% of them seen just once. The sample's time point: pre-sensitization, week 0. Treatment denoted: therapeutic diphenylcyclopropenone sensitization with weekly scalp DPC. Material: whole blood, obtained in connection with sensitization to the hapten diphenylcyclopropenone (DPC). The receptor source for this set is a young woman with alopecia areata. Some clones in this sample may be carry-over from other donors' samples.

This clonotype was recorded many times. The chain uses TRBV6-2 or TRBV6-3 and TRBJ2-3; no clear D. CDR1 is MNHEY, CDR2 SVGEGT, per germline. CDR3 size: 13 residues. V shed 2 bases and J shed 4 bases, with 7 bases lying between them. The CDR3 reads CASSYRRSDTQYF. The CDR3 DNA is TGTGCCAGCAGTTACAGGCGGTCAGATACGCAGTATTTT.

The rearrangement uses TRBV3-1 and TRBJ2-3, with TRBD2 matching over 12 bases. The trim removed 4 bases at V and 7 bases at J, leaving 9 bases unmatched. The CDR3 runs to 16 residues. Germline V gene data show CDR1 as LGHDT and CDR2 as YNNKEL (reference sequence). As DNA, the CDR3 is TGTGCCAGCAGCCCAGGACTAGCGGGGTCCCCGCATACGCAGTATTTT. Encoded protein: CASSPGLAGSPHTQYF.

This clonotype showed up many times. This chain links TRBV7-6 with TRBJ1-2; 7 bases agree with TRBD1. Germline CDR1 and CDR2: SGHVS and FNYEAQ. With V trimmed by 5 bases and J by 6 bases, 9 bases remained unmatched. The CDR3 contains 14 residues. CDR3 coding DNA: TGTGCCAGCAGCCCCGACAGGGTGAGGGATGGCTACACCTTC. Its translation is CASSPDRVRDGYTF.

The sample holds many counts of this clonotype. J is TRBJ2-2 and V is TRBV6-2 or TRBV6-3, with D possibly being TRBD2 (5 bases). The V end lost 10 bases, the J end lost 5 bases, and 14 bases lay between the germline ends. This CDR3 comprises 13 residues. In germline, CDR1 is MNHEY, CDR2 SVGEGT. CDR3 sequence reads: CATRTAETGELFF. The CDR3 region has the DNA TGTGCCACCCGGACTGCGGAGACCGGGGAGCTGTTTTTT.

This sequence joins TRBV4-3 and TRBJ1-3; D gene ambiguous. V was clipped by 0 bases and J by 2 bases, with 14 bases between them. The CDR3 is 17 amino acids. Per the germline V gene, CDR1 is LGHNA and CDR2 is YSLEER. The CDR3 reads CASSQEPGARTGNTIYF. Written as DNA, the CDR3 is TGCGCCAGCAGCCAAGAGCCGGGAGCGAGAACTGGAAACACCATATATTTT.

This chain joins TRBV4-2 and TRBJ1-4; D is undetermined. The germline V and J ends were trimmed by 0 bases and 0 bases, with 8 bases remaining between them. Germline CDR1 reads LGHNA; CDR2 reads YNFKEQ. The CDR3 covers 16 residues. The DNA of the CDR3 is TGTGCCAGCAGCCAAGAAATAGCCCCAACTAATGAAAAACTGTTTTTT. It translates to CASSQEIAPTNEKLFF.

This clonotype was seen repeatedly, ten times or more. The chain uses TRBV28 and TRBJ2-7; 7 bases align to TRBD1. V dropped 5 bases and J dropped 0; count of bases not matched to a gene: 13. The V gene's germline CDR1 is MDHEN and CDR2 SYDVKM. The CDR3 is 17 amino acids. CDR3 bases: TGTGCCAGCAGTGCCAATACATGGACAGGTGGCTCCTACGAGCAGTACTTC. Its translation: CASSANTWTGGSYEQYF.

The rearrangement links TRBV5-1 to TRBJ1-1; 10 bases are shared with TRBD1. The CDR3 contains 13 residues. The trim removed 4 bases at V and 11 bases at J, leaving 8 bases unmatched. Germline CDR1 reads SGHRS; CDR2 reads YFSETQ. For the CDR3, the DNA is TGCGCCAGCAGCCGGGACAGGGGTGCAAGGGCTTTCTTT. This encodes CASSRDRGARAFF. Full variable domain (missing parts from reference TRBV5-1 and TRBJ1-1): KAGVTQTPRYLIKTRGQQVTLSCSPISGHRSVSWYQQTPGQGLQFLFEYFSETQRNKGNFPGRFSGRQFSNSRSEMNVSTLELGDSALYLCASSRDRGARAFFGQGTRLTVV.

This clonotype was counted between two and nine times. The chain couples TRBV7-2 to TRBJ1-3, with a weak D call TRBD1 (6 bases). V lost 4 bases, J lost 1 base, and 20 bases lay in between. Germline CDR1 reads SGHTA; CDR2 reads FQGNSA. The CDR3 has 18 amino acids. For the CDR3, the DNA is TGTGCCAGCAGCTCCGGGGGCCCTTTCGGGTTGTCTGGAAACACCATATATTTT. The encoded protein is CASSSGGPFGLSGNTIYF. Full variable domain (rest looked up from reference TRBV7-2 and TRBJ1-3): GAGVSQSPSNKVTEKGKDVELRCDPISGHTALYWYRQSLGQGLEFLIYFQGNSAPDKSGLPSDRFSAERTGGSVSTLTIQRTQQEDSAVYLCASSSGGPFGLSGNTIYFGEGSWLTVV.

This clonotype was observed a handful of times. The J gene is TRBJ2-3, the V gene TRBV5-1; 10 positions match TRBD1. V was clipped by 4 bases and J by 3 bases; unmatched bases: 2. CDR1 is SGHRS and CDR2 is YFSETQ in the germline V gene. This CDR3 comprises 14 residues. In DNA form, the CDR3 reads TGCGCCAGCAGCACGGACAGGGGGACAGATACGCAGTATTTT. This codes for CASSTDRGTDTQYF.

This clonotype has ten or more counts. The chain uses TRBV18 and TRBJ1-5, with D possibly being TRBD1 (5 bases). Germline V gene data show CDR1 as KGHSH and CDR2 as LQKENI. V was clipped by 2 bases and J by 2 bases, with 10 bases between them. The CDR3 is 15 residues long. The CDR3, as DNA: TGTGCCAGCTCACCAACGGGGGATGGCAATCAGCCCCAGCATTTT. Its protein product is CASSPTGDGNQPQHF.

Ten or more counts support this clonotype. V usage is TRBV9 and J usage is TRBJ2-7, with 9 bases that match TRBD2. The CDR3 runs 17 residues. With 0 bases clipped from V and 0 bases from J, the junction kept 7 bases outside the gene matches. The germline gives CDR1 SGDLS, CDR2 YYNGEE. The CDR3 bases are TGTGCCAGCAGCGTAGGTAGCGGGGGTCCCCTCTCCTACGAGCAGTACTTC. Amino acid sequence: CASSVGSGGPLSYEQYF.

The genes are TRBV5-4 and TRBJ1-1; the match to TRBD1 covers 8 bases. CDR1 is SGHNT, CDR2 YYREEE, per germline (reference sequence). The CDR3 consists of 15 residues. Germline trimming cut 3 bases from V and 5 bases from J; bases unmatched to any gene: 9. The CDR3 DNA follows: TGTGCCAGCAGCTATCAGACAGGGGAAGGAACTGAAGCTTTCTTT. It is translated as CASSYQTGEGTEAFF.

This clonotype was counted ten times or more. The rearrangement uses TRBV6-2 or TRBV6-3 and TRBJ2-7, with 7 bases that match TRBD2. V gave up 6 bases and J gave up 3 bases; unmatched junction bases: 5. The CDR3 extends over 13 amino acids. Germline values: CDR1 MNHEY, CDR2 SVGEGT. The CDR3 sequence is CASSHERDYEQYF. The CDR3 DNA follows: TGTGCCAGCAGCCACGAGCGGGACTACGAGCAGTACTTC.

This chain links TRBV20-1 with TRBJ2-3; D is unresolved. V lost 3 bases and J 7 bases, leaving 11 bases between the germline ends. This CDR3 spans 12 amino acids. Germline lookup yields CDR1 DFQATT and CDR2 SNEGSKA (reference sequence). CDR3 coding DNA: TGCAGTGCTAGGGCGTCCCATTATACGCAGTATTTT. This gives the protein CSARASHYTQYF.

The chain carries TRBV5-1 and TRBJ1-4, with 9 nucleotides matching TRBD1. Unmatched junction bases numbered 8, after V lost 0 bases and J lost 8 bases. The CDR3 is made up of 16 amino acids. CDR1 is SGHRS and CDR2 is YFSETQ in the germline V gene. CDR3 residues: CASSLGADRGSEKLFF. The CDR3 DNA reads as TGCGCCAGCAGCTTGGGGGCGGACAGGGGAAGCGAAAAACTGTTTTTT.

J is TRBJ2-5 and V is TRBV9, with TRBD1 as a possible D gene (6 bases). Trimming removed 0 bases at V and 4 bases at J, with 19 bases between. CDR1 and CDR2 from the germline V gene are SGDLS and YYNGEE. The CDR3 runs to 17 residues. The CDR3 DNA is TGTGCCAGCAGCGTAGGATGGGGGCAGGGGAAAAGAGAGACCCAGTACTTC. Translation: CASSVGWGQGKRETQYF.

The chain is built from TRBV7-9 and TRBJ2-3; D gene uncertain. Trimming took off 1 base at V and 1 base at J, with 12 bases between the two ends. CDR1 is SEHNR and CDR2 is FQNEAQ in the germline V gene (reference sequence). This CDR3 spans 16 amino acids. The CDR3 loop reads CASSLGTYPGTDTQYF. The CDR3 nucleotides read TGTGCCAGCAGCTTAGGGACCTACCCAGGCACAGATACGCAGTATTTT.

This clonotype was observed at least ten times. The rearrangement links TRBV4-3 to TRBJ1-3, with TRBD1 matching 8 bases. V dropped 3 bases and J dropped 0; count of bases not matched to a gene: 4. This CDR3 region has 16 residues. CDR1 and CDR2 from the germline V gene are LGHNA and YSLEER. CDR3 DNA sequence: TGCGCCAGCAGCCAGACAGGGGCTGACTCTGGAAACACCATATATTTT. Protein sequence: CASSQTGADSGNTIYF.

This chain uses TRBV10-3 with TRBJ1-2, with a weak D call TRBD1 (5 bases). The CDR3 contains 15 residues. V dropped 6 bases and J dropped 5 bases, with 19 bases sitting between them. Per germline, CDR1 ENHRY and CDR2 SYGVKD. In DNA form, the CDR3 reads TGTGCCATCAGCCAGTCACAGGCGAACTATTATGGCTACACCTTC. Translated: CAISQSQANYYGYTF.

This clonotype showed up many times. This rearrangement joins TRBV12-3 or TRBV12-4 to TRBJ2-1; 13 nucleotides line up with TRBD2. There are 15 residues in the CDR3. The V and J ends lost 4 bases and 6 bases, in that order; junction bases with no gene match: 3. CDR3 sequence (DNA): TGTGCCAGCAGTTCCGGGACTAGCGGGGCCAATGAGCAGTTCTTC. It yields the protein CASSSGTSGANEQFF.

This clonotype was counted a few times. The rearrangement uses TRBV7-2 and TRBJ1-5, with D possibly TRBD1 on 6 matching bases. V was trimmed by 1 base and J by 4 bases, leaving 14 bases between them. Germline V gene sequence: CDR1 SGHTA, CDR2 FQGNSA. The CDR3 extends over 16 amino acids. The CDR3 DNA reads TGTGCCAGCAGCTTAGGTCCACAGGGTAATAATCAGCCCCAGCATTTT. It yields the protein CASSLGPQGNNQPQHF.

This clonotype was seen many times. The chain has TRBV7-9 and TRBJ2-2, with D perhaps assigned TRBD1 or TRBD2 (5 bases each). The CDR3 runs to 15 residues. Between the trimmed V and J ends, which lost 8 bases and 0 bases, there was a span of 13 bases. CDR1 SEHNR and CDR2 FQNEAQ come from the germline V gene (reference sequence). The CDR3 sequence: CASVTGTANTGELFF. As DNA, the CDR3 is TGTGCCAGCGTTACCGGGACGGCGAACACCGGGGAGCTGTTTTTT.

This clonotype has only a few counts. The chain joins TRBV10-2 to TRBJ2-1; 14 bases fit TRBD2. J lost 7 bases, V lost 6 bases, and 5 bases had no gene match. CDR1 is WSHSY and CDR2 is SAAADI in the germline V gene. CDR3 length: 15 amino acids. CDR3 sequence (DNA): TGCGCCAGCAGACTGACTAGCGGGGGGGGAAATGAGCAGTTCTTC. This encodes CASRLTSGGGNEQFF.

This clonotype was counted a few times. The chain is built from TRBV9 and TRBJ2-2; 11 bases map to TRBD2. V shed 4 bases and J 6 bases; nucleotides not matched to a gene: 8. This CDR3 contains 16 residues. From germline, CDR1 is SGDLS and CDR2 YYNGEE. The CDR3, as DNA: TGTGCCAGCAGCCGAGGAGGACTAGCGGGTGCCGGGGAGCTGTTTTTT. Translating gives CASSRGGLAGAGELFF.

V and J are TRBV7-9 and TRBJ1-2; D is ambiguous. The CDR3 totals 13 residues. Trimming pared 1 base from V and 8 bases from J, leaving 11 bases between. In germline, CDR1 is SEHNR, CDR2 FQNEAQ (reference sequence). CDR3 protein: CASSLEAVGGYTF. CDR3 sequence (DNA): TGTGCCAGCAGCTTAGAGGCAGTGGGCGGCTACACCTTC.

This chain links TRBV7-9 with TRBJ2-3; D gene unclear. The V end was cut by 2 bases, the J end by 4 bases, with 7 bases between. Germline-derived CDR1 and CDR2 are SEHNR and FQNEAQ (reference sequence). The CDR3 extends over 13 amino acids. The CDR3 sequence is CASSLTLSDTQYF. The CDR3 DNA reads TGTGCCAGCAGCTTAACGTTGTCAGATACGCAGTATTTT.

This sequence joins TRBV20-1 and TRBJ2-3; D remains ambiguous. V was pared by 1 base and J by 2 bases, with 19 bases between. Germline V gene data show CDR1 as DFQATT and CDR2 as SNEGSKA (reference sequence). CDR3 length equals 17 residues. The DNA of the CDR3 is TGCAGTGCTAGAGTTGTTAGGAGAGGCGAAAACACAGATACGCAGTATTTT. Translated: CSARVVRRGENTDTQYF.

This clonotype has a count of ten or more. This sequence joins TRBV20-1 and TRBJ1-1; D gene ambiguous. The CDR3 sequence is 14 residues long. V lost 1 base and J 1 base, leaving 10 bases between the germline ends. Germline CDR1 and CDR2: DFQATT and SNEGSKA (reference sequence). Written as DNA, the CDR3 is TGCAGTGCTAGAGGTCTGACGGGGAACACTGAAGCTTTCTTT. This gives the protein CSARGLTGNTEAFF.

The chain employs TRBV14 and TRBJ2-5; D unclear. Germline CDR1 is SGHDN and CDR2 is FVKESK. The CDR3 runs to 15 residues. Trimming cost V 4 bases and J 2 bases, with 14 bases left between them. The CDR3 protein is CASSLGRDIQETQYF. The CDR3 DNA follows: TGTGCCAGCAGCCTAGGAAGGGATATACAAGAGACCCAGTACTTC.